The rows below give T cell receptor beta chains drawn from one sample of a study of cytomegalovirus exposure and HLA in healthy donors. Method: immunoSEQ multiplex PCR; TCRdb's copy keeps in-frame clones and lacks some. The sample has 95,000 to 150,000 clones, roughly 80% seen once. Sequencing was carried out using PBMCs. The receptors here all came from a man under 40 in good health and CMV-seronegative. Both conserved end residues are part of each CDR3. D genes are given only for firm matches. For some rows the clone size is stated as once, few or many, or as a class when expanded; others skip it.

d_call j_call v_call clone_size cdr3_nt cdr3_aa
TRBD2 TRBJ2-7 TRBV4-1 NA TGCGCCAGCAGCCAAGATGAACTAGCGGGGCTAGACGAGCAGTACTTC CASSQDELAGLDEQYF
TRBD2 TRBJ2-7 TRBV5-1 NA TGCGCCAGCAGCTTGCGGGAGGACTACGAGCAGTACTTC CASSLREDYEQYF
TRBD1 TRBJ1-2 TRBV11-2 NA TGTGCCAGCAGCCCAACATCGGGACAGGACTATGGCTACACCTTC CASSPTSGQDYGYTF
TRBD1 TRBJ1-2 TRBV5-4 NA TGTGCCAGCAGCCTTGGTGGGACAGAAAACTATGGCTACACCTTC CASSLGGTENYGYTF
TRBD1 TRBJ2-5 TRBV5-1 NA TGCGCCAGCAGCTTGGGGGGACAGGGTACGGAGACCCAGTACTTC CASSLGGQGTETQYF
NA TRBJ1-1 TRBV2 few TGTGCCAGCAGTGAGCAGGGAATGGGTGAAGCTTTCTTT CASSEQGMGEAFF
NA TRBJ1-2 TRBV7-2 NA TGTGCCAGCAGCTTTAGACAGAAATTACCTTATGGCTACACCTTC CASSFRQKLPYGYTF
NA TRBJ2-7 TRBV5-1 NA TGCGCCAGCAGCTTGGGCAGTCCGGGAGTCTACGAGCAGTACTTC CASSLGSPGVYEQYF
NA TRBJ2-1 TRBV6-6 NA TGTGCCAGCAGCCCCGGTAGGGGCGGCTCCTACAATGAGCAGTTCTTC CASSPGRGGSYNEQFF
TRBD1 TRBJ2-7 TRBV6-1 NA TGTGCCAGCAGGGAATCCGGGACAGTACGCTACGAGCAGTACTTC CASRESGTVRYEQYF
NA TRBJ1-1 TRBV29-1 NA TGCAGCGTTGAATTGTCTAGGGGGGGGTTGCCTGAAGCTTTCTTT CSVELSRGGLPEAFF
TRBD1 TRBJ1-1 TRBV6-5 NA TGTGCCAGCAGTTACTCGCAAGACAGGGAGCCTGAAACTTTCTTT CASSYSQDREPETFF